This TCR beta chain was identified during a study of T cell repertoires in ileal Crohn's disease. Across the whole study: Patients had a median approximately 7.8-year disease duration, and less than 40% were active smokers.

Of note for this clone: Its target is not known.

V was cut by 2 bases and J by 5 bases, with 12 bases left in between. CDR1 and CDR2 from the germline V gene are LNHDA and SQIVND (reference sequence). This CDR3 spans 14 amino acids. Findings and limits, study-wide: All patients with clonality above 26.8% had endoscopic recurrence. Compared with non-smokers, active smokers at surgery showed more clonal expansions.

Repertoires were generated with immunoSEQ multiplex PCR, while TCRdb's copy carries only in-frame clones and drops some. The table shows some 15,000 clones, with 50% to 75% occurring only once. Included were adult ileal or ileocolonic Crohn's patients indicated for ileocolonic resection. This clonotype originated in an adult with Crohn's disease. The chain is built from TRBV19 and TRBJ2-5; possible D gene TRBD2, 6 bases. The sequenced sample consisted of ileal tissue. CDR3 amino acids: CASSILAMGETQYF. The DNA for the CDR3 is TGTGCCAGTAGTATACTAGCGATGGGGGAGACCCAGTACTTC.